The clone carrying this T cell receptor beta chain was detected only once. Its antigen is not known. This entry comes from a study of T cell repertoires in cytomegalovirus infection. Germline assignment: CDR1 SGHAT and CDR2 FQNNGV. CDR3 length: 15 amino acids. V lost 3 bases and J 0 bases, leaving 12 bases between the germline ends. TCRdb itself ran the reads through MiXCR, one entry per CDR3 protein. The table has hundreds of thousands of distinct CDR3 sequences, almost 30% seen once. This sample comprised cultured PBMCs, obtained from culture after CMV antigen stimulation. The receptor's source is a human donor in good health (CMV status not recorded). Some clones in this sample may be carry-over from other donors' samples. The V gene is TRBV11-2, the J gene TRBJ2-7; D is uncertain. The CDR3 sequence: CASSFGPKDSYEQYF. DNA for the CDR3: TGTGCCAGCAGCTTCGGGCCTAAAGACTCCTACGAGCAGTACTTC.